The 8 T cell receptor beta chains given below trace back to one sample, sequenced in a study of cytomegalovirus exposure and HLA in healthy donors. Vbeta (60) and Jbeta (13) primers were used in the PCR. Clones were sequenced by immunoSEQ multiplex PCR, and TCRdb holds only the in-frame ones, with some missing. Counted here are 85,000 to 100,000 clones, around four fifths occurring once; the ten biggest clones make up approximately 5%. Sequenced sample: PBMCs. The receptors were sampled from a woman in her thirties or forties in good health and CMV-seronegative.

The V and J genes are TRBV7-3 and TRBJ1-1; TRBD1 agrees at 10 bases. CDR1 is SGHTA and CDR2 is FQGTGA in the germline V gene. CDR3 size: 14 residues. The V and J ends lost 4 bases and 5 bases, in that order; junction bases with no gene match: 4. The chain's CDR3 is CASSSGTGVTEAFF. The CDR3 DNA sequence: TGTGCCAGCAGCTCCGGGACAGGGGTTACTGAAGCTTTCTTT.

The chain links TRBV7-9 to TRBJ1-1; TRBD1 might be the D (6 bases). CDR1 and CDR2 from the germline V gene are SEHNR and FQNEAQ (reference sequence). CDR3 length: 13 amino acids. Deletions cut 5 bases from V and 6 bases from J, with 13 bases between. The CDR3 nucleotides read TGTGCCAGCAGCCCGGACAGAGACCCTGAAGCTTTCTTT. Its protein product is CASSPDRDPEAFF.

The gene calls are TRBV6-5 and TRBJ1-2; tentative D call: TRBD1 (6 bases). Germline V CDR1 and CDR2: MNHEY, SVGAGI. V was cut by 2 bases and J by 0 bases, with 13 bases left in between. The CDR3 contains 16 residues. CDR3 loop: CASSYRTVTANYGYTF. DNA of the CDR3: TGTGCCAGCAGTTACAGGACAGTAACAGCTAACTATGGCTACACCTTC.

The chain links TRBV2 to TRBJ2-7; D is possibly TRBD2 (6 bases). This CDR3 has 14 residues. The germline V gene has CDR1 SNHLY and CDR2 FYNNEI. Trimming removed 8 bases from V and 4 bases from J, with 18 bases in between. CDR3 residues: CASLEGLLMYEQYF. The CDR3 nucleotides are TGTGCCAGCCTGGAGGGACTCCTCATGTACGAGCAGTACTTC.

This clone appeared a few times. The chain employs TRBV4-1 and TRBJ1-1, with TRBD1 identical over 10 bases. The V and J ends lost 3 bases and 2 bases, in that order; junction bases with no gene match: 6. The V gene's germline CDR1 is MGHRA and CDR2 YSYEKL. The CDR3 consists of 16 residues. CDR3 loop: CASSQTWDRGNTEAFF. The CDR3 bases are TGCGCCAGCAGCCAGACCTGGGACAGGGGAAACACTGAAGCTTTCTTT.

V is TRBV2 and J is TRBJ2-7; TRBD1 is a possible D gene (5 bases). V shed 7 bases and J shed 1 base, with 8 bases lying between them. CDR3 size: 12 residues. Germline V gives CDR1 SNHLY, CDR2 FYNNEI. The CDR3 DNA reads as TGTGCCAGCACAGCAGGGTCCTACGAGCAGTACTTC. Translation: CASTAGSYEQYF. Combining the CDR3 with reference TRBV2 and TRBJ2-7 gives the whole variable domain EPEVTQTPSHQVTQMGQEVILRCVPISNHLYFYWYRQILGQKVEFLVSFYNNEISEKSEIFDDQFSVERPDGSNFTLKIRSTKLEDSAMYFCASTAGSYEQYFGPGTRLTVT.

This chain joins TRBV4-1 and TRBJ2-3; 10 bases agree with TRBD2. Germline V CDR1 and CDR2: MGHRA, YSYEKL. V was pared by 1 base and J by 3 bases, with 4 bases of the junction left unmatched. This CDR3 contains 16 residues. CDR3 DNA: TGCGCCAGCAGCCAAGCCCTAGCGGGGGTTACAGATACGCAGTATTTT. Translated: CASSQALAGVTDTQYF.

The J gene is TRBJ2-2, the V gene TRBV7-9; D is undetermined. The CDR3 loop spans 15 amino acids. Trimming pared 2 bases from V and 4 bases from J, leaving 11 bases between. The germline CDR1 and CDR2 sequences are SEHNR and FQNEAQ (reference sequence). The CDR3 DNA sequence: TGTGCCAGCAGCTTAACTGCGACTCTCACCGGGGAGCTGTTTTTT. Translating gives CASSLTATLTGELFF.